This TCR beta chain was captured by sequencing in a study of blood T cell repertoires in COVID-19. Study-level background: The United States, Italy and Spain supplied acute and convalescent COVID-19 samples. The analysed material was cDNA or gDNA that came from T cells, B-cell-depleted T cells, or PBMCs.

Germline V CDR1 and CDR2: MNHEY, SVGAGI. The ends were cut back, 2 bases at V and 0 bases at J, with 6 bases in the middle. The CDR3 has 14 amino acids. Per the original data handling: Reference gene primer amplification yielded estimated nucleated cell counts. Produced via immunoSEQ multiplex PCR; TCRdb's table is partial and in-frame only. That table supplies the V and J calls and clone size; D and trimming were determined from the DNA. The sample comprises under 45,000 clones, 85% to 95% of which are singletons, and roughly 38% rests with the top ten. Material for sequencing was peripheral blood. The chain carries TRBV6-5 and TRBJ2-3; D not certain. This sequence originates from a man aged 55 to 69 with active or convalescent COVID-19. The CDR3, as DNA: TGTGCCAGCAGTTACCGGCGGAGCACAGATACGCAGTATTTT. Protein: CASSYRRSTDTQYF.